One T cell receptor (beta chain) is described in this entry. Purification of the CD8+ and CD4+ T cells relied on negative isolation, and TEMRA cells underwent FACS enrichment. These data originate in a study of CD8 T cells in Susac syndrome. Study background: The sequenced Susac syndrome patients comprised 5 or 6 with active disease and roughly 8 in remission.

The authors reverse transcribed about 0.5 to 1 ug RNA with random hexamers. TCRdb reprocessed the immunoSEQ multiplex PCR reads with MiXCR, giving one entry per CDR3 protein. The sample consists of approximately 74,000 distinct CDR3 sequences, approximately 94% of them appearing once. This CDR3 contains 15 residues. The V and J ends lost 3 bases and 0 bases respectively, with 8 bases between them. Germline V lookup: CDR1 KGHDR, CDR2 SFDVKD. The source material was CD4+ T cells from PBMCs. This chain joins TRBV24-1 and TRBJ1-3, with unresolved D. The sequence was obtained from a human donor with Susac syndrome. CDR3 DNA: TGTGCCACCAGTGATCCCGCAGGCTCTGGAAACACCATATATTTT. Protein sequence: CATSDPAGSGNTIYF.